Listed below are T cell receptor beta chains from one sample, sequenced in a study of T cell responses to AZD1222 COVID-19 vaccine. TCRdb's copy holds only in-frame clones and misses some; the assay was immunoSEQ multiplex PCR. The table includes more than 110,000 clones, 80% to 90% detected once. The input for sequencing was peripheral blood, taken on day 0 of AZD1222 vaccination. The receptors derive from an adult in good health. The CDR3 runs from the conserved cysteine through the conserved F or W. A D gene is named only where the DNA matches it firmly.

j_call d_call v_call cdr3_aa cdr3_nt
TRBJ2-4 TRBD1 TRBV9 CASSDDRGAKNIQYF TGTGCCAGCAGCGATGACAGGGGGGCCAAAAACATTCAGTACTTC
TRBJ2-2 NA TRBV19 CASKWDTDTGELFF TGTGCCAGTAAATGGGACACTGACACCGGGGAGCTGTTTTTT
TRBJ1-2 NA TRBV19 CASSIGTGYGYTF TGTGCCAGTAGTATTGGGACGGGTTATGGCTACACCTTC
TRBJ1-5 NA TRBV19 CASSITRYQPQHF TGTGCCAGTAGTATAACCAGGTATCAGCCCCAGCATTTT
TRBJ1-3 NA TRBV5-4 CASSPSQGGNTIYF TGTGCCAGCAGCCCGAGCCAGGGGGGAAACACCATATATTTT
TRBJ2-7 NA TRBV29-1 CSAIVPGYEQYF TGCAGCGCTATAGTCCCAGGGTACGAGCAGTACTTC
TRBJ1-3 NA TRBV10-1 CASSQDPSGNTIYF TGCGCCAGCAGTCAGGACCCCTCTGGAAACACCATATATTTT
TRBJ1-3 NA TRBV2 CASSPRAGTGNTIYF TGTGCCAGCAGCCCGCGCGCAGGGACTGGAAACACCATATATTTT
TRBJ2-3 NA TRBV5-6 CASSEGQPDTDTQYF TGTGCCAGCAGCGAAGGACAACCCGACACAGATACGCAGTATTTT
TRBJ1-3 NA TRBV18 CASSPGQGFITGNTIYF TGTGCCAGCTCACCAGGCCAGGGATTCATAACTGGAAACACCATATATTTT